The 30 T cell receptor beta chains reported below all come from one sample, sequenced in a study of T cell repertoires in aging, cancer and after chemotherapy. A mixed TRB-A/B primer pool amplified rearranged TRB by multiplex touch-down PCR. TCRdb used MiXCR to reprocess the multiplex PCR reads, holding one entry per CDR3 protein. The table records about 2,400 distinct CDR3 sequences, roughly 42% of them present only once. Amplification of TCR beta used genomic DNA extracted from peripheral blood. The sample comprised blood. The source of these receptors is a human donor with a solid tumor.

This chain connects TRBV6-1 to TRBJ1-1; D gene unclear. Germline V gene lookup returns CDR1 MNHNS and CDR2 SASEGT. The V end was cut by 6 bases, the J end by 6 bases, with 17 bases between. This CDR3 has 14 residues. CDR3 protein: CASREIVGVAEAFF. In DNA form, the CDR3 reads TGTGCCAGCAGAGAAATAGTTGGGGTTGCTGAAGCTTTCTTT.

The chain links TRBV6-5 to TRBJ2-7; D call uncertain. Germline V gene lookup returns CDR1 MNHEY and CDR2 SVGAGI. The CDR3 length is 17 residues. Trimming took 6 bases from V and 0 from J, leaving 21 bases between them. The CDR3 protein is CASRIFNRVGYSYEQYF. In DNA, the CDR3 is TGTGCCAGCAGAATCTTTAATAGGGTGGGTTACTCCTACGAGCAGTACTTC.

The genes are TRBV20-1 and TRBJ1-6; D is unclear. The CDR3 has 15 residues. V was shortened by 5 bases and J by 0 bases, with 11 bases between the two germline ends. The germline V gene has CDR1 DFQATT and CDR2 SNEGSKA (reference sequence). CDR3 nucleotides: TGCAGTGCTCCCGGGGTTGCCTCCTATAATTCACCCCTCCACTTT. It yields the protein CSAPGVASYNSPLHF.

By proportion, this clonotype is large (0.1 to 1%). The rearrangement uses TRBV7-9 and TRBJ1-6; TRBD1 might be the D (6 bases). This CDR3 spans 17 amino acids. The germline V gene has CDR1 SEHNR and CDR2 FQNEAQ (reference sequence). The V gene lost 5 bases and the J gene lost 9 bases, with 23 bases spanning the gap. The CDR3 is CASSTHEVGGRSSPLHF. CDR3 DNA sequence: TGTGCCAGCAGCACCCACGAGGTCGGGGGGCGTAGTTCACCCCTCCACTTT.

This clonotype appeared a few times. The chain couples TRBV6-6 to TRBJ2-3, with TRBD1 identical over 8 bases. CDR3 length: 12 residues. The V and J ends lost 8 bases and 5 bases, in that order; junction bases with no gene match: 3. Per the germline V gene, CDR1 is MNHNY and CDR2 is SVGAGI (reference sequence). CDR3 residues: CASGRGLDTQYF. CDR3 nucleotides: TGTGCCAGCGGCAGGGGGCTAGATACGCAGTATTTT.

The rearrangement links TRBV25-1 to TRBJ2-3; D may be TRBD2 (5 bases). Trimming shortened V by 3 bases and J by 6 bases, and 7 bases separated the two germline ends. Looked up from germline, CDR1 is MGHDK and CDR2 is SYGVNS. This CDR3 region has 12 residues. The CDR3 region is CASSDAGDTQYF. The CDR3 bases are TGTGCCAGCAGTGATGCGGGTGATACGCAGTATTTT.

The V gene is TRBV7-6, the J gene TRBJ1-4; D ambiguous. CDR1 and CDR2 (germline): SGHVS, FNYEAQ. Trimming took off 0 bases at V and 6 bases at J, with 8 bases between the two ends. The CDR3 is made up of 14 amino acids. CDR3 DNA: TGTGCCAGCAGCTTAGCTACCTACGATGAAAAACTGTTTTTT. Translating gives CASSLATYDEKLFF.

This clonotype was detected a few times. The rearrangement uses TRBV7-9 and TRBJ1-4; 8 nucleotides line up with TRBD1. Trimming took 3 bases from V and 4 from J; bases not matched to a gene: 7. The CDR3 runs to 16 residues. Looked up from germline, CDR1 is SEHNR and CDR2 is FQNEAQ (reference sequence). The CDR3 sequence: CASSFRQGASNEKLFF. In nucleotides, the CDR3 is TGTGCCAGCAGCTTTCGGCAGGGGGCGAGTAATGAAAAACTGTTTTTT.

In this sample, this clonotype is large (0.1 to 1%). V is TRBV29-1 and J is TRBJ2-7; the match to TRBD2 covers 10 bases. The CDR3 runs to 13 residues. CDR1 SQVTM and CDR2 ANQGSEA come from the germline V gene. V was pared by 3 bases and J by 5 bases, with 4 bases of the junction left unmatched. CDR3 sequence reads: CSVDQGTSDEQYF. In nucleotides, the CDR3 is TGCAGCGTTGATCAAGGGACTAGCGACGAGCAGTACTTC.

The chain uses TRBV29-1 and TRBJ2-1; D remains unclear. This CDR3 spans 9 amino acids. V lost 4 bases, J lost 10 bases, and 5 bases lay in between. Germline CDR1 and CDR2: SQVTM and ANQGSEA. CDR3 in DNA: TGCAGCGTTGCTAGGGAGCAGTTCTTC. It encodes CSVAREQFF.

This clonotype was seen more than once but under ten times. The chain couples TRBV20-1 to TRBJ1-2; D may be TRBD1 (5 bases). CDR3 length: 11 amino acids. Trimming pared 7 bases from V and 3 bases from J, leaving 9 bases between. The germline V gene encodes CDR1 DFQATT and CDR2 SNEGSKA (reference sequence). The CDR3 protein is CSVGTDYGYTF. In DNA, the CDR3 is TGCAGTGTGGGGACGGACTATGGCTACACCTTC.

The genes are TRBV19 and TRBJ2-5, with 7 bases aligning to TRBD1. CDR1 LNHDA and CDR2 SQIVND come from the germline V gene (reference sequence). V lost 5 bases and J lost 1; bases outside the gene matches: 10. CDR3 length equals 16 residues. The CDR3 protein is CASSATGQTGQETQYF. The CDR3 nucleotides read TGTGCCAGTAGTGCCACGGGACAGACGGGCCAAGAGACCCAGTACTTC.

This clonotype was seen a few times. The chain is built from TRBV7-6 and TRBJ1-5; D is uncertain. This CDR3 is built from 16 residues. V lost 3 bases and J lost 7, with 19 bases in between. In germline, CDR1 is SGHVS, CDR2 FNYEAQ. Here the CDR3 DNA reads TGTGCCAGCAGCTTGGTCCATTTACGCGAGTTCCAGCCCCAGCATTTT. It codes for CASSLVHLREFQPQHF.

V gene TRBV5-4 combines with J gene TRBJ2-7, with 8 bases that match TRBD1. The CDR3 length is 13 residues. V lost 5 bases, J lost 4 bases, and 5 bases stayed unmatched. The V gene's germline CDR1 is SGHNT and CDR2 YYREEE (reference sequence). This CDR3 reads CASSWDRRYEQYF. The CDR3 DNA reads TGTGCCAGCAGTTGGGACAGGCGATACGAGCAGTACTTC.

The chain uses TRBV19 and TRBJ2-7, with D perhaps matching TRBD1 (6 bases). The CDR3 spans 13 residues. CDR1 LNHDA and CDR2 SQIVND come from the germline V gene (reference sequence). Between the trimmed V and J ends, which lost 5 bases and 3 bases, there was a span of 11 bases. The CDR3 region is CASSSDRIYEQYF. The CDR3 bases are TGTGCCAGTAGTTCGGACAGAATCTACGAGCAGTACTTC.

This clonotype is deemed large (0.1 to 1%). The chain is built from TRBV19 and TRBJ1-3; no clear D. V lost 6 bases and J 0 bases, leaving 6 bases between the germline ends. The length of the CDR3 is 13 residues. Germline V gene lookup returns CDR1 LNHDA and CDR2 SQIVND (reference sequence). In DNA form, the CDR3 reads TGTGCCAGTAGGGATGTCTCTGGAAACACCATATATTTT. This sequence encodes CASRDVSGNTIYF.

The V call is TRBV20-1, the J call TRBJ1-3, with 8 bases lining up with TRBD1. The CDR3 has 14 residues. Germline trimming cut 2 bases from V and 4 bases from J; bases unmatched to any gene: 4. Germline CDR1 is DFQATT and CDR2 is SNEGSKA (reference sequence). CDR3 DNA sequence: TGCAGTGCTAGACAGGGGGCGCCCGGAAACACCATATATTTT. Amino acids: CSARQGAPGNTIYF.

This clonotype was recorded a few times. V usage is TRBV4-3 and J usage is TRBJ1-1; the D gene is possibly TRBD1 (5 bases). Germline CDR1 reads LGHNA; CDR2 reads YSLEER. V dropped 5 bases and J dropped 6 bases, with 10 bases sitting between them. CDR3 length equals 12 residues. CDR3 bases: TGCGCCAGCAGCAGGGGCCAGGCTGAAGCTTTCTTT. This codes for CASSRGQAEAFF.

The chain employs TRBV11-2 and TRBJ2-7; 8 nucleotides line up with TRBD1. The germline gives CDR1 SGHAT, CDR2 FQNNGV. Germline trimming cut 5 bases from V and 6 bases from J; bases unmatched to any gene: 6. The CDR3 consists of 13 residues. The CDR3 DNA sequence: TGTGCCAGCAGCCCGGACAGGGTCGGCGAGCAGTACTTC. This encodes CASSPDRVGEQYF. Full variable domain (rest looked up from reference TRBV11-2 and TRBJ2-7): EAGVAQSPRYKIIEKRQSVAFWCNPISGHATLYWYQQILGQGPKLLIQFQNNGVVDDSQLPKDRFSAERLKGVDSTLKIQPAKLEDSAVYLCASSPDRVGEQYFGPGTRLTVT.

V usage is TRBV15 and J usage is TRBJ1-6; D is ambiguous. V lost 4 bases and J 0 bases, leaving 10 bases between the germline ends. Germline CDR1 LNHNV, CDR2 YYDKDF (reference sequence). The CDR3 is 16 amino acids. The CDR3 loop reads CATSTLRNSYNSPLHF. CDR3 sequence (DNA): TGTGCCACCAGCACCTTGAGGAACTCCTATAATTCACCCCTCCACTTT.

This clonotype was observed a handful of times. The chain links TRBV6-5 to TRBJ2-7; 8 positions agree with TRBD1. Germline V lookup: CDR1 MNHEY, CDR2 SVGAGI. CDR3 size: 15 residues. V lost 5 bases, J lost 3 bases, and 9 bases stayed unmatched. The CDR3 here is CASSPTGTGIYEQYF. DNA of the CDR3: TGTGCCAGCAGTCCGACCGGGACAGGCATCTACGAGCAGTACTTC.

In its sample, this clonotype was seen a few times. The V call is TRBV6-2 or TRBV6-3, the J call TRBJ2-3, with a possible D match to TRBD2 (5 bases). V lost 9 bases to trimming and J lost 4 bases, with 11 bases between them. Germline CDR1 reads MNHEY; CDR2 reads SVGEGT. This CDR3 is built from 12 residues. The CDR3 DNA follows: TGTGCCAGTCGGAGGCCCGCAGATACGCAGTATTTT. As protein: CASRRPADTQYF.

The rearrangement joins TRBV6-1 to TRBJ2-7; a weak D match, TRBD1 (5 bases). Per germline, CDR1 MNHNS and CDR2 SASEGT. The CDR3 runs to 15 residues. Trimming stripped 1 base from V and 3 bases from J, with 13 bases between. The CDR3 loop reads CASSEDQGGRYEQYF. In DNA form, the CDR3 reads TGTGCCAGCAGTGAAGACCAGGGTGGGCGCTACGAGCAGTACTTC.

The gene calls are TRBV12-3 or TRBV12-4 and TRBJ2-2; D might be TRBD2 (7 bases). The germline V and J ends were trimmed by 7 bases and 3 bases, with 21 bases remaining between them. The CDR3 has 17 amino acids. The CDR3: CASNPPKGGGYTGELFF. The CDR3 bases are TGTGCCAGCAATCCACCTAAGGGGGGGGGTTACACCGGGGAGCTGTTTTTT.

This chain uses TRBV7-9 with TRBJ2-2, with 11 bases matching TRBD1. V lost 6 bases, J lost 7 bases, and 7 bases stayed unmatched. Germline CDR1 SEHNR, CDR2 FQNEAQ (reference sequence). The CDR3 covers 15 residues. The CDR3 loop reads CASRPPGQGVGELFF. CDR3 bases: TGTGCCAGCAGGCCGCCGGGACAGGGGGTCGGGGAGCTGTTTTTT. Drawing the rest from reference TRBV7-9 and TRBJ2-2, the complete variable domain is DTGVSQNPRHKITKRGQNVTFRCDPISEHNRLYWYRQTLGQGPEFLTYFQNEAQLEKSRLLSDRFSAERPKGSFSTLEIQRTEQGDSAMYLCASRPPGQGVGELFFGEGSRLTVL.

The chain recombines TRBV6-5 with TRBJ2-7; 12 bases match TRBD2. V was pared by 2 bases and J by 2 bases, with 1 base of the junction left unmatched. This CDR3 contains 15 residues. Germline CDR1 MNHEY, CDR2 SVGAGI. CDR3 sequence: CASSYGLAGTYEQYF. The CDR3 nucleotides read TGTGCCAGCAGTTACGGACTAGCGGGAACCTACGAGCAGTACTTC.

This chain links TRBV12-3 or TRBV12-4 with TRBJ2-2; TRBD1 is a possible D gene (6 bases). The CDR3 is 16 amino acids. Trimming cost V 6 bases and J 13 bases, with 27 bases left between them. CDR3 region: CASSPSQRRDKNTLFF. CDR3 coding DNA: TGTGCCAGCAGCCCCTCGCAACGCCGGGACAAAAATACGCTGTTTTTT.

V is TRBV12-3 or TRBV12-4 and J is TRBJ2-2, with a weak D call TRBD1 (6 bases). CDR3 length: 13 residues. V lost 5 bases and J 5 bases, leaving 9 bases between the germline ends. As DNA, the CDR3 is TGTGCCAGCAGTGGGGGCTCTACCGGGGAGCTGTTTTTT. Protein sequence: CASSGGSTGELFF.

CDR3 bases: TGTGCCAGCTCACCGGGACAGGTTAACTATGGCTACACCTTC. This encodes CASSPGQVNYGYTF. V usage is TRBV7-9 and J usage is TRBJ1-2; 8 bases are shared with TRBD1. Germline V gene data show CDR1 as SEHNR and CDR2 as FQNEAQ (reference sequence). Unmatched junction bases numbered 6, after V lost 8 bases and J lost 1 base. This CDR3 has 14 amino acids.

This clonotype was recorded a few times. The chain carries TRBV27 and TRBJ1-6; D possibly corresponds to TRBD1 (6 bases). Germline assignment: CDR1 MNHEY and CDR2 SMNVEV (reference sequence). Trimming stripped 5 bases from V and 9 bases from J, with 17 bases between. This CDR3 contains 15 residues. The CDR3 loop is CASSPRGGLGSPLHF. The CDR3 nucleotides read TGTGCCAGCAGTCCTCGCGGGGGGCTGGGTTCACCCCTCCACTTT.